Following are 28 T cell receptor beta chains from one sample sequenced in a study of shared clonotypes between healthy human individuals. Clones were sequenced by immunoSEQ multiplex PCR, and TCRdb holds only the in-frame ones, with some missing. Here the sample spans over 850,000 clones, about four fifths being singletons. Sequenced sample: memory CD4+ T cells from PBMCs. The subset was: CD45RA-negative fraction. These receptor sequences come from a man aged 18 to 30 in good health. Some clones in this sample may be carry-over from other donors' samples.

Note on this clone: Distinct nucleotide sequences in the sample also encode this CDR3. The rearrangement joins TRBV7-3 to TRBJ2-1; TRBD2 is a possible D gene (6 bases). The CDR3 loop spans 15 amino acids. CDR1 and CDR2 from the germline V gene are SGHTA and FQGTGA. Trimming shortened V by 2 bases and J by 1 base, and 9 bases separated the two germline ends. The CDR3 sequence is CASSLGRGSYNEQFF. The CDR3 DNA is TGTGCCAGCAGCTTAGGGCGGGGATCCTACAATGAGCAGTTCTTC.

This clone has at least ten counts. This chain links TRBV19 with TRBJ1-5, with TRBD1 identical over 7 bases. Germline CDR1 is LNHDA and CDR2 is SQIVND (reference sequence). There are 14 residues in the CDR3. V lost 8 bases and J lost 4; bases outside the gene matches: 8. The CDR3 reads CASSGTALNQPQHF. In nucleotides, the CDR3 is TGTGCCAGTTCCGGGACAGCACTAAATCAGCCCCAGCATTTT.

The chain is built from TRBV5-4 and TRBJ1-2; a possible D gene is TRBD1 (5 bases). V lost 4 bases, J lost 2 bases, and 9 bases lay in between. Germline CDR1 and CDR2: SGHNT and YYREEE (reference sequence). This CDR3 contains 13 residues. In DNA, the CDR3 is TGTGCCAGCAGCCTACAGGAGAACTATGGCTACACCTTC. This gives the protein CASSLQENYGYTF.

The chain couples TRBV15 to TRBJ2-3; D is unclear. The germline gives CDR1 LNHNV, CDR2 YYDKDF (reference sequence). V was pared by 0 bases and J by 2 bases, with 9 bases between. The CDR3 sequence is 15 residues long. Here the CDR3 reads CATSRDSTTTDTQYF. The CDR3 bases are TGTGCCACCAGCAGAGACAGTACGACCACAGATACGCAGTATTTT.

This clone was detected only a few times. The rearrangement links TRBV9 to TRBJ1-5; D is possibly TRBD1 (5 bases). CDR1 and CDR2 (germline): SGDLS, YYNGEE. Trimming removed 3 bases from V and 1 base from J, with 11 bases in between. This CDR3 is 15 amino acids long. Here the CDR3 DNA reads TGTGCCAGCAGCGCAGGACACCTCAGCAATCAGCCCCAGCATTTT. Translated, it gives CASSAGHLSNQPQHF.

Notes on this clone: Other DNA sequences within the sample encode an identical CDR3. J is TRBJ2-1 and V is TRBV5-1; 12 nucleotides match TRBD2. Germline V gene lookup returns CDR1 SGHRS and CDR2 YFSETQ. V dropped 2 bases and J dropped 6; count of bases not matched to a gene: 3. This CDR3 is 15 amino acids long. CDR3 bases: TGCGCCAGCAGCTTTGCACTAGCGGGAGGCAATGAGCAGTTCTTC. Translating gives CASSFALAGGNEQFF.

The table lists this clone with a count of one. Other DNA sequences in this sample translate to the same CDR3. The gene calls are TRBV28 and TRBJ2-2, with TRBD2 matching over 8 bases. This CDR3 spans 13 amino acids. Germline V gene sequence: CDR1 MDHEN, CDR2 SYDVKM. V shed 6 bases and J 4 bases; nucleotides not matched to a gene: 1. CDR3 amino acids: CASRRGGTGELFF. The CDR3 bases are TGTGCCAGCAGACGGGGGGGCACCGGGGAGCTGTTTTTT.

CDR3 nucleotide sequence: TGCAGCGTAGTAGCGGGGTGGGGCAATGAGCAGTTCTTC. This gives the protein CSVVAGWGNEQFF. The chain couples TRBV29-1 to TRBJ2-1, with 8 bases fitting TRBD2. The CDR3 runs to 13 residues. From germline, CDR1 is SQVTM and CDR2 ANQGSEA. Unmatched junction bases numbered 7, after V lost 6 bases and J lost 6 bases.

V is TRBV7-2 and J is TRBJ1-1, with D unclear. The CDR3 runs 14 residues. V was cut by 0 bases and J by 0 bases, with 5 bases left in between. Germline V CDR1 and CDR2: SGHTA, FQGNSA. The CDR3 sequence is CASSLAAVNTEAFF. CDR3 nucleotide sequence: TGTGCCAGCAGCTTAGCGGCCGTGAACACTGAAGCTTTCTTT.

CDR3 region: CASSQGLAGGRWAGELFF. In nucleotides, the CDR3 is TGTGCCAGCAGCCAGGGACTAGCGGGAGGCCGGTGGGCCGGGGAGCTGTTTTTT. The chain employs TRBV5-6 and TRBJ2-2; 15 nucleotides line up with TRBD2. V gave up 4 bases and J gave up 6 bases; unmatched junction bases: 10. This CDR3 is built from 18 residues. CDR1 and CDR2 from the germline V gene are SGHDT and YYEEEE.

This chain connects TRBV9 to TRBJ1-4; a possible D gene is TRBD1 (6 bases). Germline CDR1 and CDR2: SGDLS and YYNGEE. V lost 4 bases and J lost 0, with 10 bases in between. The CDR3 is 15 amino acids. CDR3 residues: CASSPYRATNEKLFF. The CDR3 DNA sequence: TGTGCCAGCAGCCCCTACAGGGCAACTAATGAAAAACTGTTTTTT.

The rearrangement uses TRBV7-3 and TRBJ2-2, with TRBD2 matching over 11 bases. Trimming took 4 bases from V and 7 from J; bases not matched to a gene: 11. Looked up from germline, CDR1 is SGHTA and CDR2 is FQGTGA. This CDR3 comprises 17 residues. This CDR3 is CASSSSPSGRSRGELFF. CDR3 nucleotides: TGTGCCAGCAGCTCAAGCCCTAGCGGGAGGTCCCGCGGGGAGCTGTTTTTT.

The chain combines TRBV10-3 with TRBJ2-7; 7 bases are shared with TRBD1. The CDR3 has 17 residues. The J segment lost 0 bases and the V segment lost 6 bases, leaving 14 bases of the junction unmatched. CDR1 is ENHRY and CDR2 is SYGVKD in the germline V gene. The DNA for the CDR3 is TGTGCCATCAGGAACATCCTGGACAGGACAGTCTCCTACGAGCAGTACTTC. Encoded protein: CAIRNILDRTVSYEQYF.

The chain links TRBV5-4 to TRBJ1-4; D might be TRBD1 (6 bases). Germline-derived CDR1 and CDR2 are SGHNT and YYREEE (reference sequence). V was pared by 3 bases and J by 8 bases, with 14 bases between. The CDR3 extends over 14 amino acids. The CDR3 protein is CASSSGGLEEKLFF. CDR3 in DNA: TGTGCCAGCAGCTCGGGGGGGCTTGAGGAAAAACTGTTTTTT.

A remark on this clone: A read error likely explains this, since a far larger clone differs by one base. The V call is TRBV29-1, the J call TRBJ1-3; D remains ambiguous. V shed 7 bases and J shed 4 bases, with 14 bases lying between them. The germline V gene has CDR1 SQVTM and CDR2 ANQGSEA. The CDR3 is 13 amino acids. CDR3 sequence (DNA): TGCAGCGGTGGTAGGGCAGGCGGAAACACCATATATTTT. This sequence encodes CSGGRAGGNTIYF.

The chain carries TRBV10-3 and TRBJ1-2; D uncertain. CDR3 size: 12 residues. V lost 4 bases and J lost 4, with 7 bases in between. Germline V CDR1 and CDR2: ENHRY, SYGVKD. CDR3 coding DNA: TGTGCCATCAGTGCGGAATCCTATGGCTACACCTTC. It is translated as CAISAESYGYTF.

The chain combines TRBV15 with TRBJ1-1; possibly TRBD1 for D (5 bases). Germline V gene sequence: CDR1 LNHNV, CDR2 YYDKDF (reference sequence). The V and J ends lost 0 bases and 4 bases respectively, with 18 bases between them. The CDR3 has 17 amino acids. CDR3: CATSRDGGGGGGTEAFF. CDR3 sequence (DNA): TGTGCCACCAGCAGAGATGGCGGCGGTGGGGGAGGCACTGAAGCTTTCTTT.

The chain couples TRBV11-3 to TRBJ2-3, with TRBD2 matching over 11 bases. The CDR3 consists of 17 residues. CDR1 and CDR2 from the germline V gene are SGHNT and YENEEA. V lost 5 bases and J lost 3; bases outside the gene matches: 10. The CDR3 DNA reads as TGTGCCAGCAGCCCTGATGCTAGCGGGAGGCGGACAGATACGCAGTATTTT. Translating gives CASSPDASGRRTDTQYF.

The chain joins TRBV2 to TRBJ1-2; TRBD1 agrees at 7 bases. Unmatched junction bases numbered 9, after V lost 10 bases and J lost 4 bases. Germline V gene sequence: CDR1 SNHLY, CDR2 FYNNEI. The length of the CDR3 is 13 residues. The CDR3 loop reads CATRGDSGYGYTF. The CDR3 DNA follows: TGTGCCACCAGAGGGGACAGCGGCTATGGCTACACCTTC.

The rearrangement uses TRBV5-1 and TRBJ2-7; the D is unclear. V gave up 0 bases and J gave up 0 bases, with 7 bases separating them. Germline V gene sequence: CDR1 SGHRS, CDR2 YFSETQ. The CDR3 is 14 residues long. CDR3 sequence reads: CASSLAAGSYEQYF. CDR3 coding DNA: TGCGCCAGCAGCTTGGCTGCCGGCTCCTACGAGCAGTACTTC.

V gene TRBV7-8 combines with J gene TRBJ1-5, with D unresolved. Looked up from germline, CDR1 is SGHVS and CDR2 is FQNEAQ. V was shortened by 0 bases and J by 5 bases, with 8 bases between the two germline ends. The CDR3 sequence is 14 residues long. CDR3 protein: CASSLASDYQPQHF. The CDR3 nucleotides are TGTGCCAGCAGCTTAGCGAGCGATTATCAGCCCCAGCATTTT. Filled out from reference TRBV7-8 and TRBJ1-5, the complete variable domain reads GAGVSQSPRYKVAKRGQDVALRCDPISGHVSLFWYQQALGQGPEFLTYFQNEAQLDKSGLPSDRFFAERPEGSVSTLKIQRTQQEDSAVYLCASSLASDYQPQHFGDGTRLSIL.

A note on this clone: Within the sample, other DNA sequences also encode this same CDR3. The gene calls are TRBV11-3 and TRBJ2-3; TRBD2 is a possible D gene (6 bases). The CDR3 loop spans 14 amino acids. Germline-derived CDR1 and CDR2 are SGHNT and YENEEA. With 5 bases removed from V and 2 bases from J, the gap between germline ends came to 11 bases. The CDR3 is CASSPGTYTDTQYF. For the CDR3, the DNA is TGTGCCAGCAGCCCCGGGACTTACACAGATACGCAGTATTTT.

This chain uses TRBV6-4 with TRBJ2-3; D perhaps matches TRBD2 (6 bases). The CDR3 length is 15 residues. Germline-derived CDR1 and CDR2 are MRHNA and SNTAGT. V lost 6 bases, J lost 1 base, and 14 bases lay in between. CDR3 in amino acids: CASSDGGLGTDTQYF. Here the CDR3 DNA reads TGTGCCAGCAGCGACGGGGGTCTTGGCACAGATACGCAGTATTTT.

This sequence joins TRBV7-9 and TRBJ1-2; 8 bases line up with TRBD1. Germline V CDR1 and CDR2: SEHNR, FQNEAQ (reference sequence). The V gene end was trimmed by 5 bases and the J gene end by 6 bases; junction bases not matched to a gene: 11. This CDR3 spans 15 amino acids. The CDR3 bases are TGTGCCAGCAGCAATATACAGGGGGGATGGGATGGCTACACCTTC. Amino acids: CASSNIQGGWDGYTF.

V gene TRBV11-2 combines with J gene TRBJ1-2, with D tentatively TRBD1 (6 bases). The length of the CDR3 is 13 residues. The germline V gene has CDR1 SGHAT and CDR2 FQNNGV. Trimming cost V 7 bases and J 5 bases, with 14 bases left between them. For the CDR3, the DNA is TGTGCCAGCACCGCGGGGGCGGGGTATGGCTACACCTTC. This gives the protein CASTAGAGYGYTF.

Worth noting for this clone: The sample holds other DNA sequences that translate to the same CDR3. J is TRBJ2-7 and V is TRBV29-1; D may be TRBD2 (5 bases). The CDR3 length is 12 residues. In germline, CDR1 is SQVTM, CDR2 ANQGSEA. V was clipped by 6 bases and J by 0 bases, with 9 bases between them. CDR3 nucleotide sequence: TGCAGCGTGGGAACTAGCTCCTACGAGCAGTACTTC. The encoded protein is CSVGTSSYEQYF.

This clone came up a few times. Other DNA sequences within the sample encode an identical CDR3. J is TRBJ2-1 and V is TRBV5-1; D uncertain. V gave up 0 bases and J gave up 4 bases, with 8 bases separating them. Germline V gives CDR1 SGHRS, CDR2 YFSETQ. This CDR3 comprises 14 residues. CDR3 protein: CASSLGQVYNEQFF. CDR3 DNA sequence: TGCGCCAGCAGCTTGGGCCAAGTATACAATGAGCAGTTCTTC. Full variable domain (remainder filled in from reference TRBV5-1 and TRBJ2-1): KAGVTQTPRYLIKTRGQQVTLSCSPISGHRSVSWYQQTPGQGLQFLFEYFSETQRNKGNFPGRFSGRQFSNSRSEMNVSTLELGDSALYLCASSLGQVYNEQFFGPGTRLTVL.

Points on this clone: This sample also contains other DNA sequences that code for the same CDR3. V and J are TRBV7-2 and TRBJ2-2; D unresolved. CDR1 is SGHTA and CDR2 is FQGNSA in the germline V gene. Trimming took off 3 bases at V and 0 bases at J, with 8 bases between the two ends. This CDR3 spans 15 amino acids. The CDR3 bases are TGTGCCAGCAGCTTGAGGACCGCGAACACCGGGGAGCTGTTTTTT. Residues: CASSLRTANTGELFF.